The sequence of this T cell receptor beta chain was determined in a study of T cells in Graves' hyperthyroidism and ophthalmopathy. Germline CDR1 and CDR2: MGHDK and SYGVNS. The CDR3 is made up of 11 amino acids. The V end lost 4 bases, the J end lost 10 bases, and 10 bases lay between the germline ends. Clinical symptoms, serum thyroxine and TRAb, thyroid ultrasound and orbital computed tomography together formed the diagnostic basis. TCR beta CDR3 regions were amplified from RNA transcripts. TCR CDR3 underwent first-round RT-PCR with the HTBI primer set. Each CDR3 protein is one row after TCRdb ran MiXCR on the multiplex PCR reads. The table records around 520,000 distinct CDR3 sequences, 12% to 15% of them present only once.

J is TRBJ1-1 and V is TRBV25-1; weak D call: TRBD1 (6 bases). This receptor was obtained from a woman aged 40 to 55 with Graves' hyperthyroidism. The sequenced sample was blood. CDR3 protein: CASSVAGAAFF. The CDR3 bases are TGTGCCAGCAGTGTAGCAGGGGCAGCTTTCTTT.